These T cell receptor beta chains were read from a single sample in a study of T cell repertoires in cytomegalovirus infection. No cognate antigen is known for these TCRs. TCRdb reanalysed the reads using MiXCR and keeps one entry per CDR3 protein. The sample lists some 920,000 distinct CDR3 sequences, roughly 31% occurring once. The sequencing here drew on cultured CD8+ T cells from PBMCs, taken from culture after CMV antigen stimulation. These receptors were obtained from a human donor in good health (CMV status not recorded). Some clones in this sample may be carry-over from other donors' samples. The CDR3 runs from the conserved cysteine through the conserved F or W. The D gene is left open where the match is weak. Size values are once, few and many counts, or a class for expanded clones, and some rows have none.

J gene,clone size,CDR3 length,V gene,D gene,CDR3 DNA,CDR3 protein
TRBJ2-7,few,15,TRBV6-8,TRBD2,TGTGCCAGCAGTTTCATTAGCGGGAAACCCTACGAGCAGTACTTC,CASSFISGKPYEQYF
TRBJ2-5,.,15,TRBV7-8,.,TGTGCCAGCAGCGGCAAAGACGTAGCTGGGGTGACCCAGTACTTC,CASSGKDVAGVTQYF
TRBJ2-1,few,16,TRBV7-8,TRBD2,TGTGCCAGCAGCCCGCACCCGGGACTAGCTTACAATGAGCAGTTCTTC,CASSPHPGLAYNEQFF
TRBJ2-3,many,19,TRBV12-3/TRBV12-4,TRBD2,TGTGCCAGCAGTTTGGCGGGGACTAGCGGGAGCGCTAGCACAGATACGCAGTATTTT,CASSLAGTSGSASTDTQYF
TRBJ2-3,.,14,TRBV27,.,TGTGCCAGCAGCGACGGACCGGCAGCAGATACGCAGTATTTT,CASSDGPAADTQYF
TRBJ1-1,once,15,TRBV9,TRBD1,TGTGCCAGCAGCGTAGGGCCGACAGGGGACACTGAAGCTTTCTTT,CASSVGPTGDTEAFF
TRBJ1-5,.,16,TRBV7-8,TRBD1,TGTGCCAGCAGCTTGACCCGGGTGACAGGGGGCCAGCCCCAGCATTTT,CASSLTRVTGGQPQHF
TRBJ2-5,few,14,TRBV27,.,TGTGCCAGCAGTTTATACGGGGGCGAGGAGACCCAGTACTTC,CASSLYGGEETQYF
TRBJ2-3,.,16,TRBV11-2,.,TGTGCCAGCAGCTTTAGGGACCTAAGTTTAACAGATACGCAGTATTTT,CASSFRDLSLTDTQYF
TRBJ1-1,few,16,TRBV7-6,TRBD1,TGTGCCAGCAGCTTAGCCGAGGACAGGGGAGCGACTGAAGCTTTCTTT,CASSLAEDRGATEAFF
TRBJ2-1,.,19,TRBV4-1,TRBD2,TGCGCCAGCAGCCAAGAAGCTAGCGGGGGGCAAAGCTCCTACAATGAGCAGTTCTTC,CASSQEASGGQSSYNEQFF
TRBJ2-3,few,15,TRBV7-9,.,TGTGCCACCTATATCTCTGACAGATACACAGATACGCAGTATTTT,CATYISDRYTDTQYF
TRBJ1-4,.,15,TRBV15,.,TGTGCCACCAGCCATGGGGTATCGCCTAATGAAAAACTGTTTTTT,CATSHGVSPNEKLFF
TRBJ2-3,.,15,TRBV19,TRBD2,TGTGCCAGTAGCCGTAGCGGGCCGAGCACAGATACGCAGTATTTT,CASSRSGPSTDTQYF
TRBJ1-2,few,10,TRBV19,.,TGTGCCAGCCAGGGTTATGGCTACACCTTC,CASQGYGYTF
TRBJ2-5,many,19,TRBV7-6,TRBD2,TGTGCCAGCAGCTTAATCCCCTCTGGGCTAGCGGGGGCCGGGGAGACCCAGTACTTC,CASSLIPSGLAGAGETQYF
TRBJ1-2,.,11,TRBV2,TRBD1,TGTGCCACGGGACAGTTCTATGGCTACACCTTC,CATGQFYGYTF
TRBJ1-4,.,20,TRBV7-5,.,.,CISVSEETGTGAPTNEKLFF
TRBJ2-3,.,15,TRBV7-9,.,TGTGCCAGCAGCTTAGAGACAGTCCCCACAGATACGCAGTATTTT,CASSLETVPTDTQYF
TRBJ2-7,many,14,TRBV12-3/TRBV12-4,.,TGTGCCAGCAGTATAACCGGGACAACCTACGAGCAGTACTTC,CASSITGTTYEQYF
TRBJ2-1,many,16,TRBV7-2,.,TGTGCCAGCAGCTTATTTAGCTATGGCTCCTACAATGAGCAGTTCTTC,CASSLFSYGSYNEQFF
TRBJ1-2,.,14,TRBV27,TRBD1,TGTGCCAGCAGTTTGGGGACAGGCGGATTACGCTACACCTTC,CASSLGTGGLRYTF
TRBJ2-3,few,15,TRBV7-9,TRBD2,TGTGCCAGCAGCATTAGCGGGGGGGCCTTAGATACGCAGTATTTT,CASSISGGALDTQYF
TRBJ1-2,once,13,TRBV7-8,.,TGTGCCAGCAGCGACGACAGGCCAGATGGCTACACCTTC,CASSDDRPDGYTF
TRBJ2-7,.,13,TRBV20-1,TRBD1,TGCAGTGGGGCCGGGACAGGAACCTACGAGCAGTACTTC,CSGAGTGTYEQYF
TRBJ1-5,.,13,TRBV27,.,TGTGCCAGCAGTTTAGTTGGGCATCAGCCCCAGCATTTT,CASSLVGHQPQHF
TRBJ2-7,.,11,TRBV19,.,TGTGTCAGTACTGACAGTTACGAGCAGTACTTC,CVSTDSYEQYF
TRBJ1-4,few,14,TRBV7-6,.,TGTGCCAGCAGCCTAGCTGAGGGGAGTCGAGGGCTGTTTTTT,CASSLAEGSRGLFF
TRBJ2-5,.,16,TRBV7-9,TRBD2,TGTGCCACTCACGCCCCACGACTAGCGGACCAAGAGACCCAGTACTTC,CATHAPRLADQETQYF
TRBJ1-2,.,11,TRBV10-3,.,TGTGCCATCAGTGGAGGTGATGGCTACACCTTC,CAISGGDGYTF
TRBJ2-2,.,16,TRBV7-6,.,TGTGCCAGCAGCAGCCGGACAGGGAGGGGCACCGGGGAGCTGTTTTTT,CASSSRTGRGTGELFF
TRBJ1-2,few,13,TRBV7-6,TRBD1,TGTGCCAGCTGGCAGGGGGGAACTGCTGGCTACACCTTC,CASWQGGTAGYTF
TRBJ1-6,few,16,TRBV6-1,TRBD1,TGTGCCAGCAGTCCCCGCCGGGACAGCTGGTTATATGGCCTCCACTTT,CASSPRRDSWLYGLHF
TRBJ1-1,many,15,TRBV7-8,.,TGTGCCAGCAGCTTGAGGGGGGACTTAAACACTGAAGCTTTCTTT,CASSLRGDLNTEAFF
TRBJ1-1,.,15,TRBV19,.,TGTGCCAGTAGTATAGGCCCGGGGGACGGCACTGAAGCTTTCTTT,CASSIGPGDGTEAFF
TRBJ2-1,few,16,TRBV5-1,TRBD2,TGCGCCAGCAGCTCCCCGGCGGGGGACCCCTACAATGAGCAGTTCTTC,CASSSPAGDPYNEQFF